These 17 T cell receptor beta chains were all obtained from the same sample, sequenced in a study of T cell responses to AZD1222 COVID-19 vaccine. Clones were sequenced by immunoSEQ multiplex PCR, and TCRdb holds only the in-frame ones, with some missing. The sample yields 250,000 to 300,000 clones, about 94% seen once. The input for sequencing was peripheral blood, taken 28 days after the second AZD1222 dose. Every receptor here comes from an adult who received the AZD1222 COVID-19 vaccine.

The V call is TRBV3-1 (or the pseudogene TRBV3-2), the J call TRBJ2-7; D is possibly TRBD1 (5 bases). The CDR3 contains 13 residues. Germline V gene sequence: CDR1 LGHDT, CDR2 YNNKEL (reference sequence). Trimming left V 4 bases short and J 4 bases short, with 11 bases between. The CDR3 DNA reads as TGTGCCAGCAGCCCGGGCAGGGAATACGAGCAGTACTTC. Protein product: CASSPGREYEQYF.

J is TRBJ2-4 and V is TRBV19; D could derive from TRBD1 or TRBD2 (5 bases each). The CDR3 runs 19 residues. V was shortened by 3 bases and J by 0 bases, with 21 bases between the two germline ends. The germline V gene has CDR1 LNHDA and CDR2 SQIVND (reference sequence). This chain's CDR3 is CASSILGSGTNAAKNIQYF. Here the CDR3 DNA reads TGTGCCAGTAGTATCTTGGGATCCGGGACCAATGCAGCCAAAAACATTCAGTACTTC. The entire variable domain, with the rest obtained from reference TRBV19 and TRBJ2-4, is as follows: DGGITQSPKYLFRKEGQNVTLSCEQNLNHDAMYWYRQDPGQGLRLIYYSQIVNDFQKGDIAEGYSVSREKKESFPLTVTSAQKNPTAFYLCASSILGSGTNAAKNIQYFGAGTRLSVL.

The rearrangement uses TRBV7-9 and TRBJ2-7; D not resolved. Germline-derived CDR1 and CDR2 are SEHNR and FQNEAQ (reference sequence). Between the trimmed V and J ends, which lost 3 bases and 4 bases, there was a span of 7 bases. There are 12 residues in the CDR3. The DNA of the CDR3 is TGTGCCAGCAGCTTTGTAAGTTACGAGCAGTACTTC. Amino acid sequence: CASSFVSYEQYF.

The V and J genes are TRBV5-1 and TRBJ1-1; no clear D. The germline gives CDR1 SGHRS, CDR2 YFSETQ. The germline V and J ends were trimmed by 0 bases and 1 base, with 7 bases remaining between them. The CDR3 runs to 14 residues. The CDR3 region is CASSLARKNTEAFF. The CDR3 DNA reads as TGCGCCAGCAGCTTGGCACGGAAGAACACTGAAGCTTTCTTT.

The rearrangement joins TRBV7-6 to TRBJ2-5; possibly TRBD1 for D (6 bases). The CDR3 length is 13 residues. The germline V and J ends were trimmed by 1 base and 5 bases, with 8 bases remaining between them. Germline loops: CDR1 SGHVS, CDR2 FNYEAQ. CDR3 bases: TGTGCCAGCAGCTTAGGGACAGCGGAGACCCAGTACTTC. Translation: CASSLGTAETQYF.

This chain joins TRBV27 and TRBJ1-1; TRBD1 might be the D (5 bases). The CDR3 extends over 14 amino acids. CDR1 is MNHEY and CDR2 is SMNVEV in the germline V gene (reference sequence). V shed 3 bases and J shed 9 bases, with 17 bases lying between them. CDR3 DNA: TGTGCCAGCAGTTTGGGGGGGGGTCTGGGAAAAGCTTTCTTT. Amino acids: CASSLGGGLGKAFF.

This rearrangement joins TRBV2 to TRBJ2-1; TRBD1 aligns across 10 bases. The CDR3 is 17 residues long. Germline V CDR1 and CDR2: SNHLY, FYNNEI. J was trimmed by 2 bases and V by 6 bases; bases with no gene match: 10. The CDR3 DNA reads as TGTGCCAGCAGGCCCCGGACCGGACAGGGGGCCTACAATGAGCAGTTCTTC. This gives the protein CASRPRTGQGAYNEQFF.

In this sample, this clone turned up a few times. V usage is TRBV2 and J usage is TRBJ1-2, with a weak D call TRBD1 (5 bases). V shed 4 bases and J shed 9 bases, with 6 bases lying between them. The CDR3 has 10 residues. Per germline, CDR1 SNHLY and CDR2 FYNNEI. In nucleotides, the CDR3 is TGTGCCAGCAGTGGGGGCCGCTACACCTTC. This gives the protein CASSGGRYTF.

This clone showed up just a few times. This chain connects TRBV5-1 to TRBJ1-2, with 7 bases matching TRBD1. CDR1 and CDR2 from the germline V gene are SGHRS and YFSETQ. The J segment lost 4 bases and the V segment lost 0 bases, leaving 0 bases of the junction unmatched. The CDR3 spans 13 residues. The CDR3 DNA follows: TGCGCCAGCAGCTTGGACAGGGGCTATGGCTACACCTTC. Translated: CASSLDRGYGYTF.

The V and J genes are TRBV28 and TRBJ2-7; a possible D gene is TRBD1 (6 bases). Deletions cut 5 bases from V and 2 bases from J, with 13 bases between. CDR3 size: 14 residues. Germline V CDR1 and CDR2: MDHEN, SYDVKM. The CDR3: CASSGDTRPYEQYF. Written as DNA, the CDR3 is TGTGCCAGCAGTGGGGACACCCGGCCCTACGAGCAGTACTTC.

V gene TRBV19 combines with J gene TRBJ1-2; D unclear. CDR3 length equals 14 residues. Per the germline V gene, CDR1 is LNHDA and CDR2 is SQIVND (reference sequence). V lost 5 bases and J lost 2, with 12 bases in between. The CDR3 DNA sequence: TGTGCCAGTAGTCTCCTCGACGGGAACTATGGCTACACCTTC. Translating gives CASSLLDGNYGYTF.

V usage is TRBV9 and J usage is TRBJ2-2; 8 bases fit TRBD2. J lost 7 bases, V lost 1 base, and 6 bases had no gene match. CDR1 SGDLS and CDR2 YYNGEE come from the germline V gene. The CDR3 loop spans 15 amino acids. This CDR3 is CASSVTSGPGGELFF. CDR3 DNA sequence: TGTGCCAGCAGCGTAACTAGCGGTCCGGGCGGGGAGCTGTTTTTT.

The rearrangement uses TRBV4-1 and TRBJ1-5; the D is unclear. The germline V gene encodes CDR1 MGHRA and CDR2 YSYEKL. V was cut by 2 bases and J by 5 bases, with 16 bases left in between. The CDR3 length is 16 residues. The CDR3 nucleotides are TGCGCCAGCAGCCAATTATTACACGTCGGGTATCAGCCCCAGCATTTT. Translated: CASSQLLHVGYQPQHF.

The rearrangement links TRBV11-2 to TRBJ1-1; D unclear. The CDR3 sequence is 15 residues long. Trimming removed 4 bases at V and 1 base at J, with 13 bases between. Germline-derived CDR1 and CDR2 are SGHAT and FQNNGV. The CDR3 is CASSSRPSTNTEAFF. CDR3 in DNA: TGTGCCAGCAGCTCCCGCCCGTCGACGAACACTGAAGCTTTCTTT.

CDR3 amino acids: CSVRIATHEQFF. CDR3 bases: TGCAGCGTTCGAATAGCTACCCATGAGCAGTTCTTC. The chain recombines TRBV29-1 with TRBJ2-1; D is unclear. CDR1 and CDR2 (germline): SQVTM, ANQGSEA. Trimming cost V 5 bases and J 8 bases, with 13 bases left between them. The CDR3 is made up of 12 amino acids.

This rearrangement joins TRBV5-1 to TRBJ2-2, with 8 bases matching TRBD1. With V trimmed by 5 bases and J by 5 bases, 5 bases remained unmatched. The CDR3 spans 14 residues. CDR1 is SGHRS and CDR2 is YFSETQ in the germline V gene. CDR3 amino acids: CASRQGQATGELFF. CDR3 nucleotides: TGCGCCAGCAGACAGGGACAGGCGACCGGGGAGCTGTTTTTT. The full variable domain, completed using reference TRBV5-1 and TRBJ2-2, is KAGVTQTPRYLIKTRGQQVTLSCSPISGHRSVSWYQQTPGQGLQFLFEYFSETQRNKGNFPGRFSGRQFSNSRSEMNVSTLELGDSALYLCASRQGQATGELFFGEGSRLTVL.

The chain combines TRBV2 with TRBJ2-5; the match to TRBD2 covers 9 bases. The V gene end was trimmed by 5 bases and the J gene end by 5 bases; junction bases not matched to a gene: 9. Per the germline V gene, CDR1 is SNHLY and CDR2 is FYNNEI. The CDR3 has 15 amino acids. CDR3: CASSFSGGSTETQYF. CDR3 nucleotide sequence: TGTGCCAGCAGTTTCAGCGGGGGGTCGACGGAGACCCAGTACTTC.